The 5 T cell receptor beta chains below all came from one sample that was sequenced in a study of T cell responses to AZD1222 COVID-19 vaccine. Profiled with immunoSEQ multiplex PCR; TCRdb holds only in-frame clones, not every one. The sample shows about 110,000 clones, roughly 87% of them seen only once. The sample was peripheral blood, taken on day 0 of AZD1222 vaccination. All receptors derive from an adult in good health.

The chain combines TRBV20-1 with TRBJ1-2; D gene uncertain. The CDR3 is 11 residues long. V was trimmed by 6 bases and J by 6 bases, leaving 11 bases between them. Germline V CDR1 and CDR2: DFQATT, SNEGSKA (reference sequence). CDR3 residues: CSANGWNGYTF. The CDR3 DNA sequence: TGCAGTGCAAATGGATGGAATGGCTACACCTTC.

J is TRBJ2-3 and V is TRBV4-3; 13 positions agree with TRBD2. Germline CDR1 and CDR2: LGHNA and YSLEER. Trimming cost V 6 bases and J 1 base; bases outside gene matches: 7. CDR3 length: 17 residues. The CDR3 sequence is CASRPWGTSGGTDTQYF. DNA for the CDR3: TGCGCCAGCAGACCCTGGGGGACTAGCGGGGGCACAGATACGCAGTATTTT.

The chain links TRBV5-1 to TRBJ1-5; perhaps TRBD1 as D (6 bases). Germline CDR1 and CDR2: SGHRS and YFSETQ. The length of the CDR3 is 15 residues. V gave up 0 bases and J gave up 1 base, with 8 bases separating them. The CDR3 sequence: CASSLAGESNQPQHF. The CDR3 region has the DNA TGCGCCAGCAGCTTGGCAGGGGAAAGCAATCAGCCCCAGCATTTT.

This chain links TRBV4-1 with TRBJ1-2; possibly TRBD1 for D (6 bases). The V end lost 5 bases, the J end lost 4 bases, and 14 bases lay between the germline ends. This CDR3 has 14 residues. The germline V gene encodes CDR1 MGHRA and CDR2 YSYEKL. The CDR3 nucleotides are TGCGCCAGCAGCGCACAGGGAGGTGGCTATGGCTACACCTTC. The encoded protein is CASSAQGGGYGYTF.

The rearrangement links TRBV27 to TRBJ1-3; the D gene is possibly TRBD1 (5 bases). The V end was cut by 5 bases, the J end by 2 bases, with 16 bases between. There are 16 residues in the CDR3. The germline gives CDR1 MNHEY, CDR2 SMNVEV (reference sequence). The CDR3 reads CASSRTYLNAGNTIYF. The CDR3 DNA follows: TGTGCCAGCAGTAGGACATACCTCAACGCTGGAAACACCATATATTTT.